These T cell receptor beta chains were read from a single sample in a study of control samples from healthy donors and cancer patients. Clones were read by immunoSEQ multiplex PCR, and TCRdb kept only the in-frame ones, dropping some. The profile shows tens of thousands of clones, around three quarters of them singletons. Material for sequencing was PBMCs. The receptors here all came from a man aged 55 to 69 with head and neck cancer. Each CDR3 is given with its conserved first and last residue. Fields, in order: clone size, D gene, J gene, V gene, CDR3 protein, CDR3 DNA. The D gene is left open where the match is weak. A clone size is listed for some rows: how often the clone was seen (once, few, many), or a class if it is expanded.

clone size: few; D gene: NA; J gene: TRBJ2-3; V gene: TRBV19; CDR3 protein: CASSKPRDRRFDTQYF; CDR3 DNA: TGTGCCAGTAGCAAACCCCGGGACCGGCGTTTTGATACGCAGTATTTT
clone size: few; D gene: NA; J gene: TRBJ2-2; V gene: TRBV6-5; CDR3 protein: CATHRSGSTGELFF; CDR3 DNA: TGTGCCACCCACAGGTCAGGGTCCACCGGGGAGCTGTTTTTT
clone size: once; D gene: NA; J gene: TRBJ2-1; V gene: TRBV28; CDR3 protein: CASSLGTPSENEQFF; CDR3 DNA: TGTGCCAGCAGTCTTGGGACACCTTCTGAGAATGAGCAGTTCTTC
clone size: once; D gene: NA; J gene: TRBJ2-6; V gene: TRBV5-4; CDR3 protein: CASSQWTVAGANVLTF; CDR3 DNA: TGTGCCAGCAGCCAATGGACTGTAGCTGGGGCCAACGTCCTGACTTTC
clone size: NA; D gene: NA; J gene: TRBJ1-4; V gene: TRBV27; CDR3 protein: CASSFGGLGEKLFF; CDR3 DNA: TGTGCCAGCAGTTTTGGGGGGCTTGGAGAAAAACTGTTTTTT
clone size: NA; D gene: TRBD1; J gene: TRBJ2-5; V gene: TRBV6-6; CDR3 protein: CASTIDRGETQYF; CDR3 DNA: TGTGCCAGCACCATAGACAGGGGAGAGACCCAGTACTTC
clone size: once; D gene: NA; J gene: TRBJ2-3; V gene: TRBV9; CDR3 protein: CASSAEIREYQDTQYF; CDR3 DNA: TGTGCCAGCAGCGCCGAGATCCGGGAGTATCAAGATACGCAGTATTTT
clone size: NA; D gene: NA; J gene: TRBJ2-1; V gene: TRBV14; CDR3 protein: CASSLGRQGIYNEQFF; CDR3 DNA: TGTGCCAGCAGCCTAGGCAGGCAGGGAATATACAATGAGCAGTTCTTC
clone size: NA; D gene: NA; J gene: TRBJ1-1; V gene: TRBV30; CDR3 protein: CAWLLNTEAFF; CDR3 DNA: TGTGCCTGGTTATTGAACACTGAAGCTTTCTTT
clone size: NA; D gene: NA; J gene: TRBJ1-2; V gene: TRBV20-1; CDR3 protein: CSASTYRGYTF; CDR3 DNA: TGCAGTGCTTCCACATACCGGGGCTACACCTTC
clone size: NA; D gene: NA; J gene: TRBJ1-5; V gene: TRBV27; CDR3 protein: CASSLSGYQPQHF; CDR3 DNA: TGTGCCAGCAGTTTATCCGGGTATCAGCCCCAGCATTTT
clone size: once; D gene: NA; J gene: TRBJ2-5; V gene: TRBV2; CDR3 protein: CASSDPRGETQYF; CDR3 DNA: TGTGCCAGCAGTGACCCCAGGGGAGAGACCCAGTACTTC